This T cell receptor beta chain is drawn from a study of T cell repertoires and leukemia-associated antigens. As for the study in general: Each sample gave about 3 to 5.0 million effective reads.

As concerns this clonotype: Antigen: not known.

Before use, CD3+ T cells rested overnight in serum-free medium. Study-wide results and caveats: V, J, VDJ and CDR3 counts did not differ significantly among groups.

From the 5' RACE reads, TCRdb called clonotypes with MiXCR, one entry per CDR3 protein. The sample gives 10,000 to 13,000 distinct CDR3 sequences, 35% to 45% of which show up once; 27% is in the top ten. The material sequenced was CD3+ T cells sorted from blood and cultured. The clonotype comes from a female donor in good health.

CDR3 coding DNA: TGCAGCGTTGGAGCAGGGGACTATAGCACAGATACGCAGTTCTTC. This encodes CSVGAGDYSTDTQFF. The J gene is TRBJ2-1, the V gene TRBV29-1, with a weak D call TRBD2 (7 bases). Per germline, CDR1 SQVTM and CDR2 ANQGSEA. V dropped 4 bases and J dropped 12 bases, with 25 bases sitting between them. This CDR3 is 15 amino acids long.